These T cell receptor beta chains were read from a single sample in a study of T cell responses to AZD1222 COVID-19 vaccine. TCRdb's copy holds only in-frame clones and misses some; the assay was immunoSEQ multiplex PCR. Of fewer than 150,000 clones in the sample, around 93% were seen once. This specimen was peripheral blood, taken on day 0 of AZD1222 vaccination. Every receptor here comes from an adult in good health. Each CDR3 is given with its conserved first and last residue.

V gene	CDR3 protein
TRBV7-9	CASSLGTPEQYF
TRBV2	CASSMGVGEAFF
TRBV21-1	CASRLDRAEAFF
TRBV25-1	CASSEREGLNSPLHF
TRBV7-8	CASSPRIQQPQHF
TRBV27	CASSLWTSSNEQFF
TRBV28	CATISRGLTYNSPLHF
TRBV7-9	CASSEQGVNEKLFF
TRBV18	CASSRDRSDNEQYF
TRBV27	CASSLEGDTRGGTEAFF
TRBV4-1	CASSQVLSLSYEQYF
TRBV5-1	CAAGEAGLGGELFF
TRBV28	CASIQASSYEQYF
TRBV6-2/TRBV6-3	CASSYRADSENEKLFF
TRBV18	CASSPSLQETQYF
TRBV24-1	CATSQRTGDSEKLFF
TRBV2	CASVLSQGDPYSNQPQHF
TRBV29-1	CSAERGGSDNEQFF
TRBV7-2	CASRLSGTGPSPLHF
TRBV9	CASSPGQTYEQYF
TRBV24-1	CATSDPGTSGRDNGQFF
TRBV5-5	CASSLGGRDNYGYTF
TRBV27	CASSLSRATEAFF
TRBV28	CASSQGGSNEQFF
TRBV7-2	CASSLGTSGNNEQFF
TRBV27	CASSPRQWADLRGNQPQHF
TRBV6-6	CASSPPGEQFF
TRBV5-4	CAWADLFPEQFF
TRBV4-1	CASSQGTAASYEQYF
TRBV2	CASSERESNQPQHF